These T cell receptor beta chains were read from a single sample in a study of T cell clonotyping in hematopoietic cell transplantation. TCRdb keeps only in-frame clones here, not all; method: immunoSEQ multiplex PCR. The profile shows some 13,000 clones, over 80% of them singletons. The sample was peripheral blood mononuclear cells, taken before stem cell transplant. The receptors here all came from a man aged 60 to 75 with acute myeloid leukemia. Some clones in this sample may be carry-over from other donors' samples. Both conserved end residues are part of each CDR3. D genes are given only for firm matches. Not all rows give a size; the values are once, few, many and, for expanded clones, a class.

v_call	clone_size	d_call	j_call	cdr3_aa	cdr3_nt
TRBV5-8	.	.	TRBJ2-3	CASSLGLFTDTQYF	TGTGCCAGCAGCTTGGGACTTTTCACAGATACGCAGTATTTT
TRBV2	few	.	TRBJ1-1	CASSEKGNRNTEAFF	TGTGCCAGCAGTGAAAAGGGAAATAGGAACACTGAAGCTTTCTTT
TRBV10-3	few	TRBD1	TRBJ2-7	CAIRGTGEQYF	TGTGCCATCAGAGGGACAGGCGAGCAGTACTTC
TRBV5-1	.	TRBD1	TRBJ1-6	CASSAPGTGDYSPLHF	TGCGCCAGCAGCGCTCCCGGGACAGGGGATTATTCACCCCTCCACTTT
TRBV4-1	.	.	TRBJ2-7	CASSQFYEQYF	TGCGCCAGCAGCCAATTCTACGAGCAGTACTTC
TRBV9	.	.	TRBJ2-1	CASSGGGWDEQFF	TGTGCCAGCAGCGGGGGCGGGTGGGATGAGCAGTTCTTC
TRBV11-2	.	.	TRBJ1-6	CASSLDSDFRGRNSPLHF	TGTGCCAGCAGCTTAGATTCGGATTTTCGGGGGAGGAATTCACCCCTCCACTTT
TRBV5-1	.	TRBD1	TRBJ2-7	CASSERTDRVGEQYF	TGCGCCAGCAGCGAAAGGACCGACAGGGTGGGGGAGCAGTACTTC
TRBV7-2	.	.	TRBJ2-3	CASSLARITDTQYF	TGTGCCAGCAGCTTAGCGAGGATCACAGATACGCAGTATTTT
TRBV2	.	.	TRBJ2-5	CASSEEGTQYF	TGTGCCAGCAGTGAGGAGGGGACCCAGTACTTC
TRBV27	.	.	TRBJ1-1	CASRERRNTEAFF	TGTGCCAGCAGAGAGAGGAGGAACACTGAAGCTTTCTTT
TRBV18	.	TRBD1	TRBJ1-2	CASSPPGQGALGDGYTF	TGTGCCAGCTCACCACCGGGACAGGGGGCGCTCGGGGATGGCTACACCTTC
TRBV5-4	.	TRBD1	TRBJ1-2	CASSDFRGEGYTF	TGTGCCAGCAGCGACTTCAGGGGGGAAGGCTACACCTTC
TRBV30	.	.	TRBJ1-2	CASSPEGHGYTF	TGTGCCTCTAGCCCCGAGGGGCATGGCTACACCTTC
TRBV10-2	once	TRBD2	TRBJ2-7	CASSVLRGAYEQYF	TGCGCCAGCAGTGTGCTGCGGGGGGCCTACGAGCAGTACTTC
TRBV5-1	.	TRBD2	TRBJ2-1	CASSLLAGADNEQFF	TGCGCCAGCAGCTTACTAGCGGGGGCGGACAATGAGCAGTTCTTC
TRBV10-2	.	.	TRBJ1-2	CASSALTVGSSNYGYTF	TGCGCCAGCAGTGCCTTGACAGTGGGTTCCTCCAACTATGGCTACACCTTC
TRBV13	.	.	TRBJ2-1	CASNEQYNEQFF	TGTGCCAGCAACGAGCAGTACAATGAGCAGTTCTTC
TRBV7-3	.	.	TRBJ2-5	CASSLGLVAQETQYF	TGTGCCAGCAGCTTAGGTCTAGTAGCTCAAGAGACCCAGTACTTC
TRBV28	.	.	TRBJ1-2	CASSAPRQGRLLYGYTF	TGTGCCAGCAGTGCCCCTCGGCAGGGGCGCCTTTTGTATGGCTACACCTTC
TRBV4-1	.	TRBD1	TRBJ2-7	CASSQEGQGAYEQYF	TGCGCCAGCAGCCAAGAGGGACAGGGGGCCTACGAGCAGTACTTC
TRBV11-2	.	TRBD2	TRBJ2-2	CASSLDLLTSGRGETGELFF	TGTGCCAGCAGCTTAGATCTTTTGACTAGCGGCCGGGGTGAGACCGGGGAGCTGTTTTTT
TRBV28	.	.	TRBJ1-5	CASSFPEDSNQPQHF	TGTGCCAGCAGTTTTCCCGAGGATAGCAATCAGCCCCAGCATTTT
TRBV7-2	.	.	TRBJ1-4	CASSLEGGYEKLFF	TGTGCCAGCAGCTTAGAAGGAGGGTATGAAAAACTGTTTTTT
TRBV4-1	.	TRBD1	TRBJ2-7	CASSQVLDRAYEQYF	TGCGCCAGCAGCCAAGTCCTGGACAGGGCCTACGAGCAGTACTTC
TRBV10-3	.	TRBD1	TRBJ1-5	CAISPQGAMSNQPQHF	TGTGCCATCAGCCCACAGGGGGCCATGAGCAATCAGCCCCAGCATTTT
TRBV6-5	.	.	TRBJ2-7	CASRRDSLLYEQYF	TGTGCCAGCAGGCGGGACAGCCTCCTCTACGAGCAGTACTTC
TRBV7-7	few	.	TRBJ1-2	CASSFENNYGYTF	TGTGCCAGCAGCTTTGAAAATAACTATGGCTACACCTTC
TRBV19	.	TRBD1	TRBJ2-1	CASSTAGTVNYNEQFF	TGTGCCAGTAGTACCGCAGGGACAGTAAACTACAATGAGCAGTTCTTC
TRBV7-3	.	TRBD2	TRBJ2-2	CASSPSGGSNTGELFF	TGTGCCAGCAGCCCGAGCGGGGGGTCGAACACCGGGGAGCTGTTTTTT
TRBV30	once	TRBD2	TRBJ2-7	CAWSTLGLAIEQYF	TGTGCCTGGAGTACACTGGGACTAGCGATCGAGCAGTACTTC
TRBV7-3	.	TRBD2	TRBJ2-2	CASSLTYRLAGTVDTGELFF	TGTGCCAGCAGCTTAACTTATCGACTAGCGGGGACAGTGGACACCGGGGAGCTGTTTTTT
TRBV19	.	.	TRBJ1-4	CASSIIRYDEKLFF	TGTGCCAGTAGTATTATCCGTTACGATGAAAAACTGTTTTTT
TRBV19	few	.	TRBJ2-1	CASSSIYEQFF	TGTGCCAGTAGTTCAATTTATGAGCAGTTCTTC
TRBV27	.	.	TRBJ1-4	CASSLIRGEKLFF	TGTGCCAGCAGTTTGATTCGGGGGGAAAAACTGTTTTTT
TRBV25-1	.	.	TRBJ2-3	CASEARVTDTQYF	TGTGCCAGCGAAGCCAGGGTCACAGATACGCAGTATTTT
TRBV7-9	.	.	TRBJ1-1	CASSLGVDTEAFF	TGTGCCAGCAGTCTCGGGGTTGACACTGAAGCTTTCTTT
TRBV9	.	.	TRBJ2-7	CASSPQGLRTYEQYF	TGTGCCAGCAGCCCCCAGGGTCTCCGTACCTACGAGCAGTACTTC
TRBV19	.	.	TRBJ1-1	CASSMGLNTEAFF	TGTGCCAGTAGTATGGGTCTGAACACTGAAGCTTTCTTT
TRBV29-1	.	.	TRBJ1-2	CSVVSGRAQGGYTF	TGCAGCGTTGTATCGGGCAGGGCGCAAGGGGGCTACACCTTC
TRBV7-9	.	.	TRBJ1-5	CASSFDRSNQPQHF	TGTGCCAGCAGCTTTGACAGGAGCAATCAGCCCCAGCATTTT
TRBV30	.	.	TRBJ2-7	CAWSMGGASYEQYF	TGTGCCTGGAGTATGGGGGGCGCCTCCTACGAGCAGTACTTC
TRBV7-6	.	.	TRBJ1-1	CASSRTANTEAFF	TGTGCCAGCAGTCGAACGGCTAACACTGAAGCTTTCTTT
TRBV4-2	.	.	TRBJ1-6	CASSRELGNNSPLHF	TGTGCCAGCAGCCGAGAATTGGGTAACAATTCACCCCTCCACTTT
TRBV6-5	once	TRBD1	TRBJ2-1	CASRRGQGIEQFF	TGTGCCAGCAGGCGGGGACAGGGCATTGAGCAGTTCTTC
TRBV11-3	.	.	TRBJ2-1	CASSLSQGFNEQFF	TGTGCCAGCAGCTTGTCACAGGGATTCAATGAGCAGTTCTTC
TRBV23-1	.	.	TRBJ1-2	CASSQKRTHSYGYTF	TGCGCCAGCAGTCAAAAAAGGACGCACAGCTACGGCTACACCTTC
TRBV19	.	.	TRBJ1-6	CASSPTVSYNSPLHF	TGTGCCAGTAGTCCCACGGTCTCCTATAATTCACCCCTCCACTTT
TRBV5-8	few	.	TRBJ2-7	CASSFGGATYEQYF	TGTGCCAGCAGCTTTGGCGGGGCGACCTACGAGCAGTACTTC
TRBV6-4	.	TRBD1	TRBJ2-3	CASSDGQGADTQYF	TGTGCCAGCAGTGACGGACAGGGGGCAGATACGCAGTATTTT